These 29 T cell receptor beta chains originate from one sample sequenced in a study of cytomegalovirus exposure and HLA in healthy donors. The PCR employed 60 Vbeta primers together with 13 Jbeta primers. The protocol was immunoSEQ multiplex PCR, while the TCRdb copy is restricted to in-frame clones and leaves out a portion. The sample includes some 180,000 clones, about 88% of them seen just once. Sequencing was done on a sample of PBMCs. These receptors were obtained from a girl under three years old in good health and CMV-seronegative.

This clone has just one count. The V call is TRBV5-8, the J call TRBJ1-2; 7 nucleotides line up with TRBD1. Germline CDR1 and CDR2: SGHTS and YDEGEE. CDR3 size: 12 residues. V lost 3 bases to trimming and J lost 6 bases; unmatched junction nucleotides: 2. The CDR3 loop reads CASSSRGHGYTF. DNA of the CDR3: TGTGCCAGCAGCTCGAGGGGGCATGGCTACACCTTC. Drawing the rest from reference TRBV5-8 and TRBJ1-2, the complete variable domain is EAGVTQSPTHLIKTRGQQATLRCSPISGHTSVYWYQQALGLGLQFLLWYDEGEERNRGNFPPRFSGRQFPNYSSELNVNALELEDSALYLCASSSRGHGYTFGSGTRLTVV.

This clone turned up a few times. This chain connects TRBV7-9 to TRBJ2-1, with TRBD1 matching 8 bases. Germline assignment: CDR1 SEHNR and CDR2 FQNEAQ (reference sequence). With V trimmed by 10 bases and J by 9 bases, 14 bases remained unmatched. The CDR3 contains 14 residues. CDR3 in amino acids: CATGTGSVGGEQFF. The CDR3, as DNA: TGTGCCACGGGGACAGGTAGCGTAGGGGGTGAGCAGTTCTTC.

J is TRBJ2-3 and V is TRBV15, with D unresolved. The CDR3 covers 13 residues. Trimming shortened V by 8 bases and J by 2 bases, and 11 bases separated the two germline ends. Germline V gives CDR1 LNHNV, CDR2 YYDKDF (reference sequence). CDR3 nucleotides: TGTGCCACCGCCCAGGTCTCCACAGATACGCAGTATTTT. Protein sequence: CATAQVSTDTQYF.

The chain is built from TRBV7-2 and TRBJ2-7; TRBD2 agrees at 9 bases. The V gene's germline CDR1 is SGHTA and CDR2 FQGNSA. The ends lost 1 base at V and 4 bases at J; junction bases unmatched: 14. The CDR3 sequence is 18 residues long. CDR3 loop: CASSLDGAGGLAYYEQYF. The CDR3 DNA follows: TGTGCCAGCAGCTTAGACGGGGCGGGGGGACTAGCCTATTACGAGCAGTACTTC.

The genes are TRBV9 and TRBJ2-5, with a tentative D call TRBD1 (5 bases). The assigned J gene may be wrong: the sequence end matches TRBJ2-7 better. The CDR3 covers 14 residues. Germline V gives CDR1 SGDLS, CDR2 YYNGEE. CDR3 sequence reads: CASSVVAQGYEQYF. The CDR3 DNA sequence: TGTGCCAGCAGCGTAGTCGCCCAGGGCTACGAGCAGTACTTC.

The chain carries TRBV2 and TRBJ2-3; no clear D. CDR3 size: 18 residues. Germline CDR1 is SNHLY and CDR2 is FYNNEI. V was trimmed by 5 bases and J by 2 bases, leaving 23 bases between them. Here the CDR3 reads CASSYAGFYSEITDTQYF. In nucleotides, the CDR3 is TGTGCCAGCAGTTACGCCGGATTCTACAGTGAAATCACAGATACGCAGTATTTT.

This rearrangement joins TRBV30 to TRBJ2-1, with a weak D call TRBD2 (5 bases). The CDR3 length is 15 residues. Trimming removed 0 bases from V and 7 bases from J, with 16 bases in between. Looked up from germline, CDR1 is GTSNPN and CDR2 is SVGIG (reference sequence). The CDR3 loop reads CAWSVLQAVGNEQFF. As DNA, the CDR3 is TGTGCCTGGAGTGTACTTCAAGCGGTAGGGAATGAGCAGTTCTTC.

About this clone: This specimen includes other DNA sequences encoding the same CDR3. The CDR3 is CASSYSSSEVPYEQYF. The CDR3 DNA is TGTGCCAGCAGTTACTCCTCTAGCGAGGTCCCCTACGAGCAGTACTTC. V usage is TRBV6-5 and J usage is TRBJ2-7; D might be TRBD2 (6 bases). Germline CDR1 is MNHEY and CDR2 is SVGAGI. Between the trimmed V and J ends, which lost 0 bases and 2 bases, there was a span of 14 bases. The CDR3 has 16 residues.

Turning to this clone: The sample carries other DNA sequences with the same CDR3. This rearrangement joins TRBV9 to TRBJ2-2; 7 bases match TRBD2. After removal of 0 bases from V and 1 base from J, the junction contained 0 bases not matched to a gene. From germline, CDR1 is SGDLS and CDR2 YYNGEE. This CDR3 comprises 15 residues. CDR3 in DNA: TGTGCCAGCAGCGTAGGGGGGGGGAACACCGGGGAGCTGTTTTTT. Protein: CASSVGGGNTGELFF.

J is TRBJ1-2 and V is TRBV18; 9 bases line up with TRBD1. Germline V gives CDR1 KGHSH, CDR2 LQKENI. J was trimmed by 1 base and V by 2 bases; bases with no gene match: 8. This CDR3 contains 17 residues. The chain's CDR3 is CASSPRTGEDYNYGYTF. CDR3 DNA: TGTGCCAGCTCACCAAGGACAGGGGAAGACTATAACTATGGCTACACCTTC.

V usage is TRBV19 and J usage is TRBJ2-4, with D maybe TRBD1 (5 bases). CDR3 size: 13 residues. Looked up from germline, CDR1 is LNHDA and CDR2 is SQIVND (reference sequence). Trimming removed 5 bases at V and 9 bases at J, with 14 bases between. CDR3 loop: CASSWQGYGIQYF. In nucleotides, the CDR3 is TGTGCCAGTAGTTGGCAGGGTTATGGCATTCAGTACTTC.

The V and J genes are TRBV10-3 and TRBJ2-1; TRBD2 might be the D (6 bases). The CDR3 loop spans 16 amino acids. Per germline, CDR1 ENHRY and CDR2 SYGVKD. With 0 bases removed from V and 15 bases from J, the gap between germline ends came to 24 bases. DNA of the CDR3: TGTGCCATCAGTGAGTCTAGCGGAAACTACAATGAGTTGGGGTTCTTC. Translated: CAISESSGNYNELGFF.

The chain joins TRBV6-5 to TRBJ1-5; D may be TRBD1 (6 bases). Germline V lookup: CDR1 MNHEY, CDR2 SVGAGI. Trimming took off 6 bases at V and 0 bases at J, with 12 bases between the two ends. This CDR3 region has 15 residues. The CDR3 coding sequence is TGTGCCAGCAGAGCAGGGGATCATAGCAATCAGCCCCAGCATTTT. Its translation: CASRAGDHSNQPQHF.

On this clone: At one end the junction does not follow the germline gene, possibly because of a read error. The V and J genes are TRBV30 and TRBJ2-3; TRBD1 agrees at 8 bases. The V gene's germline CDR1 is GTSNPN and CDR2 SVGIG (reference sequence). The CDR3 extends over 13 amino acids. This CDR3 reads CAWTQGGIDTQYF. The CDR3 DNA is TGTGCCTGGACACAGGGGGGTATCGATACGCAATATTTT.

As to this clone: A junction boundary mismatches the germline segment, possibly from a read error. J is TRBJ2-2 and V is TRBV7-2; 12 bases agree with TRBD2. The CDR3 consists of 15 residues. Germline CDR1 reads SGHTA; CDR2 reads FQGNSA. The CDR3 here is CASSLAGGVTGELFF. CDR3 nucleotide sequence: TGTGCCAGCAGCCTAGCGGGAGGGGTTACCGGGGAGCTGTTTTTT.

The V call is TRBV6-6, the J call TRBJ1-2, with 7 bases fitting TRBD1. Germline trimming cut 2 bases from V and 4 bases from J; bases unmatched to any gene: 7. CDR3 length equals 15 residues. The V gene's germline CDR1 is MNHNY and CDR2 SVGAGI (reference sequence). The CDR3 nucleotides read TGTGCCAGCAGTTACCCGACAGGGATGACCTATGGCTACACCTTC. Residues: CASSYPTGMTYGYTF.

This clone was picked up one time. The chain joins TRBV13 to TRBJ2-5, with 7 bases aligning to TRBD1. There are 14 residues in the CDR3. Germline CDR1 PRHDT, CDR2 FYEKMQ (reference sequence). V trimming: 5 bases; J trimming: 2 bases; junction bases outside the gene matches: 5. CDR3 in amino acids: CASSEGTEQETQYF. The CDR3 DNA is TGTGCCAGCAGCGAGGGGACAGAACAAGAGACCCAGTACTTC.

The V and J genes are TRBV5-4 and TRBJ1-2; TRBD1 matches at 11 bases. Trimming removed 3 bases from V and 4 bases from J; junction bases left unmatched: 8. Germline V gene sequence: CDR1 SGHNT, CDR2 YYREEE (reference sequence). The CDR3 runs 16 residues. The CDR3 region has the DNA TGTGCCAGCAGCTCTGGACAGGGGGCCAACGGCTATGGCTACACCTTC. Its protein is CASSSGQGANGYGYTF.

The sample holds a few counts of this clone. V usage is TRBV5-4 and J usage is TRBJ2-2; D call uncertain. The germline V gene encodes CDR1 SGHNT and CDR2 YYREEE (reference sequence). There are 14 residues in the CDR3. V lost 0 bases, J lost 3 bases, and 6 bases lay in between. The DNA of the CDR3 is TGTGCCAGCAGCTTGGCCCGGGACACCGGGGAGCTGTTTTTT. Translating it yields CASSLARDTGELFF.

This clone was seen once. The V gene is TRBV14, the J gene TRBJ1-2; D unclear. This CDR3 has 14 amino acids. With 4 bases removed from V and 3 bases from J, the gap between germline ends came to 12 bases. Germline V gives CDR1 SGHDN, CDR2 FVKESK. In DNA form, the CDR3 reads TGTGCCAGCAGCCCCCTAGACGGCTACTATGGCTACACCTTC. Translation: CASSPLDGYYGYTF.

The J gene is TRBJ2-1, the V gene TRBV13; the D is unclear. Per germline, CDR1 PRHDT and CDR2 FYEKMQ (reference sequence). Trimming stripped 2 bases from V and 0 bases from J, with 8 bases between. The CDR3 spans 15 residues. The CDR3 DNA reads as TGTGCCAGCAGCTTATCGCTAAGCTCCTACAATGAGCAGTTCTTC. Translation gives CASSLSLSSYNEQFF.

About this clone: Within the sample, other DNA sequences also encode this same CDR3. V and J are TRBV29-1 and TRBJ1-1; D uncertain. Trimming left V 6 bases short and J 1 base short, with 6 bases between. The CDR3 is 11 residues long. The germline gives CDR1 SQVTM, CDR2 ANQGSEA. CDR3 sequence: CSVRGNTEAFF. CDR3 DNA sequence: TGCAGCGTCCGGGGGAACACTGAAGCTTTCTTT.

The V call is TRBV5-6, the J call TRBJ2-7; D might be TRBD1 (6 bases). V shed 5 bases and J shed 2 bases, with 14 bases lying between them. The CDR3 consists of 14 residues. Germline-derived CDR1 and CDR2 are SGHDT and YYEEEE. CDR3 DNA sequence: TGTGCCAGCAGTTTGCCAGGGGTTGCCTACGAGCAGTACTTC. Translated: CASSLPGVAYEQYF.

The chain has TRBV6-5 and TRBJ1-2; TRBD1 matches 8 bases. The length of the CDR3 is 15 residues. Germline CDR1 is MNHEY and CDR2 is SVGAGI. Losses at the gene ends were 1 base for V and 8 bases for J; bases not matched to a gene: 9. The CDR3 coding sequence is TGTGCCAGCAGTTACTTCGGGCAGGGGGCGCGAGGCTACACCTTC. Encoded protein: CASSYFGQGARGYTF.

The genes are TRBV19 and TRBJ2-7; 8 bases line up with TRBD1. Germline CDR1 LNHDA, CDR2 SQIVND (reference sequence). Germline trimming cut 4 bases from V and 2 bases from J; bases unmatched to any gene: 7. The CDR3 consists of 15 residues. The CDR3 protein is CASSTGTGLPYEQYF. DNA for the CDR3: TGTGCCAGTAGTACGGGGACAGGCTTACCCTACGAGCAGTACTTC.

The V call is TRBV4-2, the J call TRBJ2-1, with 10 bases lining up with TRBD2. CDR3 length: 16 residues. J was trimmed by 5 bases and V by 1 base; bases with no gene match: 5. Germline-derived CDR1 and CDR2 are LGHNA and YNFKEQ. The CDR3, as DNA: TGTGCCAGCAGCCAAGTTGCTAGCGGGAGCCACAATGAGCAGTTCTTC. Translating gives CASSQVASGSHNEQFF.

This clone was observed a handful of times. CDR3 coding DNA: TGTGCCAGCAGCTTAGCCGGGGAACCTGGAAACACCATATATTTT. As protein: CASSLAGEPGNTIYF. The chain employs TRBV7-9 and TRBJ1-3; D gene unclear. V lost 0 bases and J lost 2, with 8 bases in between. CDR1 is SEHNR and CDR2 is FQNEAQ in the germline V gene (reference sequence). This CDR3 is built from 15 residues.

To note about this clone: The junction differs from germline at one of its ends, possibly a read error. The CDR3 nucleotides read TGTGCCAGCAGTAAAGCAGAGTCTCTCTCCTACAATGAGCAGTTCTTC. Translating gives CASSKAESLSYNEQFF. The J gene is TRBJ2-1, the V gene TRBV6-1; D not resolved. The CDR3 is 16 residues long. The germline CDR1 and CDR2 sequences are MNHNS and SASEGT.

This chain uses TRBV23-1 with TRBJ1-2; D possibly corresponds to TRBD1 (6 bases). TRBV23-1 carries the ORF label, with uncertain function. The length of the CDR3 is 19 residues. The V gene lost 2 bases and the J gene lost 1 base, with 23 bases spanning the gap. The CDR3 region is CASSQVLRAPRQDNYGYTF. The DNA of the CDR3 is TGCGCCAGCAGTCAAGTCCTCCGAGCTCCGAGACAGGATAACTATGGCTACACCTTC.